Below, 7 T cell receptor beta chains from the same sample are listed, as sequenced in a study of cytomegalovirus exposure and HLA in healthy donors. Both 60 Vbeta primers and 13 Jbeta primers went into the PCR. The table came from immunoSEQ multiplex PCR; TCRdb's copy has only in-frame clones and leaves some out. The sample has some 130,000 clones; 70% to 75% are singletons. Sequencing was carried out using PBMCs. These receptors were taken from a male donor in good health and CMV-seronegative.

This clone occurred a few times. The CDR3 DNA follows: TGTGCCACCAGCAGAGCGGGACAGGCAGGCAATGAGCAGTTCTTC. Translation: CATSRAGQAGNEQFF. The chain is built from TRBV15 and TRBJ2-1, with 8 bases lining up with TRBD1. The V and J ends lost 1 base and 6 bases, in that order; junction bases with no gene match: 5. The germline gives CDR1 LNHNV, CDR2 YYDKDF (reference sequence). CDR3 size: 15 residues.

The chain combines TRBV7-2 with TRBJ2-3; tentatively, D is TRBD1 (6 bases). V lost 7 bases and J 6 bases, leaving 17 bases between the germline ends. The CDR3 has 14 residues. Germline CDR1 SGHTA, CDR2 FQGNSA. The CDR3: CASTPRGKADTQYF. CDR3 nucleotides: TGTGCCAGCACCCCTAGGGGGAAGGCGGATACGCAGTATTTT.

The chain links TRBV13 to TRBJ2-7; perhaps TRBD1 as D (5 bases). This CDR3 has 15 amino acids. Germline V gene sequence: CDR1 PRHDT, CDR2 FYEKMQ (reference sequence). The V gene lost 6 bases and the J gene lost 6 bases, with 21 bases spanning the gap. The CDR3 nucleotides read TGTGCCAGCAGGAAGAAAGGGGCAGGCCAGGGCGAGCAGTACTTC. Its translation is CASRKKGAGQGEQYF.

This rearrangement joins TRBV6-4 to TRBJ2-1, with TRBD2 identical over 9 bases. Germline V lookup: CDR1 MRHNA, CDR2 SNTAGT. V was pared by 0 bases and J by 3 bases, with 0 bases of the junction left unmatched. This CDR3 region has 15 residues. The CDR3 spells CASSDSLAGYNEQFF. The CDR3 DNA is TGTGCCAGCAGTGACTCACTAGCGGGCTACAATGAGCAGTTCTTC.

The J gene is TRBJ2-1, the V gene TRBV5-1, with 13 bases fitting TRBD2. Unmatched junction bases numbered 7, after V lost 0 bases and J lost 1 base. In germline, CDR1 is SGHRS, CDR2 YFSETQ. The CDR3 is made up of 19 amino acids. The DNA of the CDR3 is TGCGCCAGCAGCTTGGGGACTAGCGGGGGCCCCGGTTCCTACAATGAGCAGTTCTTC. Amino acids: CASSLGTSGGPGSYNEQFF.

This rearrangement joins TRBV9 to TRBJ2-1; TRBD1 aligns across 8 bases. Per the germline V gene, CDR1 is SGDLS and CDR2 is YYNGEE. This CDR3 comprises 14 residues. Losses at the gene ends were 3 bases for V and 4 bases for J; bases not matched to a gene: 3. The CDR3 nucleotides read TGTGCCAGCAGCGGCGGGACAGGTTACAATGAGCAGTTCTTC. It codes for CASSGGTGYNEQFF.

The chain links TRBV7-9 to TRBJ2-3; no clear D. The V end lost 2 bases, the J end lost 5 bases, and 11 bases lay between the germline ends. Germline V gene sequence: CDR1 SEHNR, CDR2 FQNEAQ (reference sequence). The CDR3 totals 14 residues. CDR3 loop: CASSLLPAEDTQYF. The DNA of the CDR3 is TGTGCCAGCAGCTTACTTCCCGCGGAAGATACGCAGTATTTT. The full variable domain, completed using reference TRBV7-9 and TRBJ2-3, is DTGVSQNPRHKITKRGQNVTFRCDPISEHNRLYWYRQTLGQGPEFLTYFQNEAQLEKSRLLSDRFSAERPKGSFSTLEIQRTEQGDSAMYLCASSLLPAEDTQYFGPGTRLTVL.